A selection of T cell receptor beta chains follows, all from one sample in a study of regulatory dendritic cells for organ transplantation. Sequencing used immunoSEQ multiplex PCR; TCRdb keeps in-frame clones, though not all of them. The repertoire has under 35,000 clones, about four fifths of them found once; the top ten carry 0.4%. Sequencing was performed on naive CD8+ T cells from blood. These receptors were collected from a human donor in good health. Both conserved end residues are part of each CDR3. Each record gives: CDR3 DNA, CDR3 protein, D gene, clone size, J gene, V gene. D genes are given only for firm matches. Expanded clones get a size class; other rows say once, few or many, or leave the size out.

DNA: TGTGCCAGCAGTTACGGTGACAGGGAGGATGGCTACACCTTC; CDR3: CASSYGDREDGYTF; D: TRBD1; size: .; J: TRBJ1-2; V: TRBV6-5
DNA: TGTGCCAGCAGCCGCCGGACAGGGAACACTGAAGCTTTCTTT; CDR3: CASSRRTGNTEAFF; D: TRBD1; size: once; J: TRBJ1-1; V: TRBV7-9
DNA: TGTGCCAGCAGCCCTACGGGTCTTAATGAAAAACTGTTTTTT; CDR3: CASSPTGLNEKLFF; D: .; size: .; J: TRBJ1-4; V: TRBV7-9
DNA: TGTGCCAGCAGTTCAGGACTAGCGGGGCCCACAGATACGCAGTATTTT; CDR3: CASSSGLAGPTDTQYF; D: TRBD2; size: .; J: TRBJ2-3; V: TRBV28
DNA: TGTGCCAGCAGTGCCGGGGGGGGATCTAACTATGGCTACACCTTC; CDR3: CASSAGGGSNYGYTF; D: .; size: .; J: TRBJ1-2; V: TRBV2
DNA: TGTGCCAGCAGCCCCCGGGACAGACTGAACACTGAAGCTTTCTTT; CDR3: CASSPRDRLNTEAFF; D: TRBD1; size: once; J: TRBJ1-1; V: TRBV7-9
DNA: TGTGCCAGTAGTATTGGGGCGGCATCCTACGAGCAGTACTTC; CDR3: CASSIGAASYEQYF; D: .; size: .; J: TRBJ2-7; V: TRBV19
DNA: TGTGCTAGTGGTTTGTCCCAGGACAGGGGGATCTATGAGCAGTTCTTC; CDR3: CASGLSQDRGIYEQFF; D: TRBD1; size: few; J: TRBJ2-1; V: TRBV12-5
DNA: TGTGCCAGCAGCTTGACCTTCTACAGGGATACTAATGAAAAACTGTTTTTT; CDR3: CASSLTFYRDTNEKLFF; D: .; size: .; J: TRBJ1-4; V: TRBV5-6
DNA: TGTGCCAGCAGCCAAGGAGGGGGCTACACCTTC; CDR3: CASSQGGGYTF; D: .; size: .; J: TRBJ1-2; V: TRBV4-2
DNA: TGCAGCGTGACAGGGGGGTATGATTACGAGCAGTACTTC; CDR3: CSVTGGYDYEQYF; D: TRBD1; size: once; J: TRBJ2-7; V: TRBV29-1
DNA: TGCGCCAGCAGCCAAGATAGGGACAGAGACTATGGCTACACCTTC; CDR3: CASSQDRDRDYGYTF; D: TRBD1; size: once; J: TRBJ1-2; V: TRBV4-3
DNA: TGCGCCAGCAGCCAAGACCCCGGGACAGGGAGTCACAATGAGCAGTTCTTC; CDR3: CASSQDPGTGSHNEQFF; D: TRBD1; size: .; J: TRBJ2-1; V: TRBV4-1
DNA: TGTGCCAGCAGCGTAGAGCGGGGGCCTTCCTACAATGAGCAGTTCTTC; CDR3: CASSVERGPSYNEQFF; D: TRBD2; size: .; J: TRBJ2-1; V: TRBV9
DNA: TGTGCCAGCAGCACGGGACAGGCCCAAGAGACCCAGTACTTC; CDR3: CASSTGQAQETQYF; D: TRBD1; size: .; J: TRBJ2-5; V: TRBV5-6
DNA: TGTGCCAGCAGCCAGACCCAGGGGCGTACCTTTGAAAAACTGTTTTTT; CDR3: CASSQTQGRTFEKLFF; D: .; size: .; J: TRBJ1-4; V: TRBV5-6
DNA: TGTGCCAGCAGTCCTTCGGACATCCCTCAAGAGACCCAGTACTTC; CDR3: CASSPSDIPQETQYF; D: .; size: .; J: TRBJ2-5; V: TRBV6-5
DNA: TGCAGCGTTGAAGATAGGCAGGGGCCCTCTCGGAACACCGGGGAGCTGTTTTTT; CDR3: CSVEDRQGPSRNTGELFF; D: .; size: .; J: TRBJ2-2; V: TRBV29-1
DNA: TGTGCCAGCAGTTATTTCCCGGGGAACACAGATACGCAGTATTTT; CDR3: CASSYFPGNTDTQYF; D: .; size: .; J: TRBJ2-3; V: TRBV6-6
DNA: TGCGCCAGCAGCCAAGATCATCGGGGGGGGAACACTGAAGCTTTCTTT; CDR3: CASSQDHRGGNTEAFF; D: .; size: .; J: TRBJ1-1; V: TRBV4-1
DNA: TGTGCCAGCAGCAAAGTGCCGGGGTCGGTTGCCTACAATGAGCAGTTCTTC; CDR3: CASSKVPGSVAYNEQFF; D: .; size: .; J: TRBJ2-1; V: TRBV21-1
DNA: TGTGCCTTTCCCAAGGGAGGGGGATACACCGGGGAGCTGTTTTTT; CDR3: CAFPKGGGYTGELFF; D: .; size: few; J: TRBJ2-2; V: TRBV7-2
DNA: TGTGCCAGCAGTTATACCCGACAGGGGGAGTTCTTC; CDR3: CASSYTRQGEFF; D: TRBD1; size: .; J: TRBJ2-1; V: TRBV6-5
DNA: TGTGCCAGCAGTGGGTGGGCCCTCACAGATACGCAGTATTTT; CDR3: CASSGWALTDTQYF; D: .; size: .; J: TRBJ2-3; V: TRBV2
DNA: TGTGCCAGCAGTGAAGGTCTAGCGGGGGGCCTTGAGACCCAGTACTTC; CDR3: CASSEGLAGGLETQYF; D: TRBD2; size: .; J: TRBJ2-5; V: TRBV2
DNA: TGTGCCAGCATGCCCCTGACTCAATTGGAGGAGACCCAGTACTTC; CDR3: CASMPLTQLEETQYF; D: .; size: .; J: TRBJ2-5; V: TRBV27
DNA: TGTGCCAGCAGCCCCCCAGGGGCGGTCACCGGGGAGCTGTTTTTT; CDR3: CASSPPGAVTGELFF; D: .; size: .; J: TRBJ2-2; V: TRBV5-6
DNA: TGTGCCAGCTCCGGGACAAACTACAATGAGCAGTTCTTC; CDR3: CASSGTNYNEQFF; D: .; size: .; J: TRBJ2-1; V: TRBV5-8